A single sample gave rise to the 21 T cell receptor beta chains below, sequenced in a study of T-cell memory formation after mild COVID-19. TCRdb fed the 5' RACE reads into MiXCR, producing one record per CDR3 protein. The profile shows 550,000 to 600,000 distinct CDR3 sequences, 17% of them singletons. Sequencing was done on a sample of PBMCs or a T cell subset sorted from them (not recorded which). The receptors shown here come from an adult woman who had mild COVID-19 (a few samples of this study predate the infection). Cell type and time point are not known.

The rearrangement links TRBV20-1 to TRBJ2-3; no clear D. Germline CDR1 is DFQATT and CDR2 is SNEGSKA (reference sequence). The CDR3 sequence is 13 residues long. V was clipped by 6 bases and J by 5 bases, with 15 bases between them. CDR3: CSAQEDDRDTQYF. In DNA form, the CDR3 reads TGCAGTGCCCAAGAGGACGACCGAGATACGCAGTATTTT.

This clonotype was observed a handful of times. The rearrangement links TRBV6-5 to TRBJ2-7; D unresolved. The germline V gene encodes CDR1 MNHEY and CDR2 SVGAGI. Trimming took 5 bases from V and 2 from J, leaving 16 bases between them. This CDR3 region has 15 residues. DNA for the CDR3: TGTGCCAGCAGTAGACGTCCACCCCAAGCCTACGAGCAGTACTTC. Protein: CASSRRPPQAYEQYF.

This clonotype has just a few counts. The chain uses TRBV20-1 and TRBJ2-1; TRBD1 aligns across 7 bases. The length of the CDR3 is 15 residues. V dropped 1 base and J dropped 0; count of bases not matched to a gene: 3. In germline, CDR1 is DFQATT, CDR2 SNEGSKA (reference sequence). Here the CDR3 DNA reads TGCAGTGCTAGAGCCGAGGGGGCCTCCTACAATGAGCAGTTCTTC. This gives the protein CSARAEGASYNEQFF.

This clonotype was recorded a few times. The chain has TRBV18 and TRBJ2-3; no clear D gene. The germline V gene encodes CDR1 KGHSH and CDR2 LQKENI. Between the trimmed V and J ends, which lost 3 bases and 5 bases, there was a span of 15 bases. The CDR3 is made up of 15 amino acids. In DNA, the CDR3 is TGTGCCAGCTCACCTCACCCCCGGGCGGAAGATACGCAGTATTTT. Its translation: CASSPHPRAEDTQYF. Supplemented by reference TRBV18 and TRBJ2-3, the full variable domain reads NAGVMQNPRHLVRRRGQEARLRCSPMKGHSHVYWYRQLPEEGLKFMVYLQKENIIDESGMPKERFSAEFPKEGPSILRIQQVVRGDSAAYFCASSPHPRAEDTQYFGPGTRLTVL.

This sequence joins TRBV20-1 and TRBJ2-5; TRBD2 matches at 10 bases. Germline V CDR1 and CDR2: DFQATT, SNEGSKA (reference sequence). The ends lost 3 bases at V and 0 bases at J; junction bases unmatched: 4. The CDR3 is made up of 15 amino acids. The CDR3 bases are TGCAGTGCTAGGGTTAGCGGGGGGTACCAAGAGACCCAGTACTTC. Its protein is CSARVSGGYQETQYF.

The J gene is TRBJ1-4, the V gene TRBV20-1; D gene uncertain. This CDR3 region has 13 residues. Germline CDR1 reads DFQATT; CDR2 reads SNEGSKA (reference sequence). Trimming took 1 base from V and 5 from J, leaving 8 bases between them. This chain's CDR3 is CSARVSSNEKLFF. CDR3 coding DNA: TGCAGTGCTAGAGTCAGTTCGAATGAAAAACTGTTTTTT.

This clonotype appeared once. The genes are TRBV2 and TRBJ2-1, with TRBD1 matching 7 bases. The CDR3 is 14 amino acids. Germline loops: CDR1 SNHLY, CDR2 FYNNEI. V shed 1 base, J shed 7 bases, and the junction held 4 bases outside the gene matches. The CDR3 DNA follows: TGTGCCAGCAGTGAAGGGTTACAGGGGAATGAGCAGTTCTTC. Amino acids: CASSEGLQGNEQFF.

V usage is TRBV19 and J usage is TRBJ1-3, with 9 bases aligning to TRBD1. Germline-derived CDR1 and CDR2 are LNHDA and SQIVND (reference sequence). CDR3 length equals 19 residues. V shed 2 bases and J 0 bases; nucleotides not matched to a gene: 11. The CDR3 region has the DNA TGTGCCAGTAGTATACTCACGGACAGGGGATCCAACTCTGGAAACACCATATATTTT. Translated: CASSILTDRGSNSGNTIYF. Drawing the rest from reference TRBV19 and TRBJ1-3, the complete variable domain is DGGITQSPKYLFRKEGQNVTLSCEQNLNHDAMYWYRQDPGQGLRLIYYSQIVNDFQKGDIAEGYSVSREKKESFPLTVTSAQKNPTAFYLCASSILTDRGSNSGNTIYFGEGSWLTVV.

This clonotype has more than one count but fewer than ten. This sequence joins TRBV5-1 and TRBJ1-6; D is undetermined. The germline CDR1 and CDR2 sequences are SGHRS and YFSETQ. The CDR3 totals 13 residues. Trimming shortened V by 0 bases and J by 9 bases, and 7 bases separated the two germline ends. The CDR3 here is CASSLGTGSPLHF. The CDR3 DNA reads as TGCGCCAGCAGCTTGGGAACCGGTTCACCCCTCCACTTT.

This clonotype appeared a few times. CDR3 coding DNA: TGTGCCAGCTCCGCCGGGACAGCAAGCTATGGCTACACCTTC. This translates into CASSAGTASYGYTF. The rearrangement joins TRBV6-4 to TRBJ1-2; TRBD1 agrees at 7 bases. Germline V gene lookup returns CDR1 MRHNA and CDR2 SNTAGT. The junction had 10 bases not matched to a gene; V was cut back by 8 bases and J by 4 bases. This CDR3 has 14 residues.

The rearrangement joins TRBV3-1 to TRBJ1-6; D is possibly TRBD1 (5 bases). This CDR3 comprises 15 residues. Germline CDR1 reads LGHDT; CDR2 reads YNNKEL (reference sequence). Trimming took 4 bases from V and 10 from J, leaving 17 bases between them. The CDR3 coding sequence is TGTGCCAGCAGCCCCAGCGGGGGGACCGGATCACCCCTCCACTTT. Residues: CASSPSGGTGSPLHF.

This clonotype has only a few counts. Written as DNA, the CDR3 is TGTGCCAGCAGCCACTGGCGGGATTCGGGGTATACGCAGTATTTT. Translating gives CASSHWRDSGYTQYF. The chain is built from TRBV3-1 and TRBJ2-3, with D possibly matching TRBD2 (6 bases). CDR1 is LGHDT, CDR2 YNNKEL, per germline (reference sequence). V lost 3 bases and J 7 bases, leaving 17 bases between the germline ends. The CDR3 is 15 amino acids.

This clonotype showed up just once. This rearrangement joins TRBV15 to TRBJ2-6, with D possibly TRBD1 on 5 matching bases. The CDR3 is 14 amino acids. The germline V gene has CDR1 LNHNV and CDR2 YYDKDF (reference sequence). V lost 3 bases and J 4 bases, leaving 7 bases between the germline ends. The CDR3 DNA reads as TGTGCCACCAGCAGGGGGCCCGGGGCCAACGTCCTGACTTTC. As protein: CATSRGPGANVLTF.

This clonotype was observed many times. The chain couples TRBV5-1 to TRBJ2-7; tentative D call: TRBD1 (5 bases). Germline CDR1 SGHRS, CDR2 YFSETQ. The V and J ends lost 4 bases and 0 bases respectively, with 14 bases between them. The CDR3 loop spans 15 amino acids. The CDR3 loop reads CASSLGQPSSYEQYF. In DNA form, the CDR3 reads TGCGCCAGCAGCCTCGGACAACCGAGCTCCTACGAGCAGTACTTC. Together with reference TRBV5-1 and TRBJ2-7, the CDR3 gives the full variable domain: KAGVTQTPRYLIKTRGQQVTLSCSPISGHRSVSWYQQTPGQGLQFLFEYFSETQRNKGNFPGRFSGRQFSNSRSEMNVSTLELGDSALYLCASSLGQPSSYEQYFGPGTRLTVT.

The chain is built from TRBV5-1 and TRBJ1-6, with D possibly being TRBD1 (5 bases). The V end lost 1 base, the J end lost 9 bases, and 17 bases lay between the germline ends. The length of the CDR3 is 16 residues. CDR1 SGHRS and CDR2 YFSETQ come from the germline V gene. The DNA for the CDR3 is TGCGCCAGCAGCTTGATCGGTGGGACGAGGGGTTCACCCCTCCACTTT. Amino acids: CASSLIGGTRGSPLHF.

This clonotype showed up just a few times. The CDR3 here is CASSFALAGRGHEQYF. CDR3 in DNA: TGTGCCAGCAGCTTTGCTCTAGCGGGACGAGGCCACGAGCAGTACTTC. V usage is TRBV7-2 and J usage is TRBJ2-7, with 9 nucleotides matching TRBD2. Trimming removed 3 bases from V and 5 bases from J; junction bases left unmatched: 11. The CDR3 length is 16 residues. Germline assignment: CDR1 SGHTA and CDR2 FQGNSA.

Concerning this clonotype: Given a much more abundant clone one base away, this may be a read error. The V and J genes are TRBV27 and TRBJ2-1; D may be TRBD2 (6 bases). The V gene's germline CDR1 is MNHEY and CDR2 SMNVEV (reference sequence). This CDR3 has 15 amino acids. The CDR3 protein is CASRYGGSFNNEQSF. In DNA, the CDR3 is TGTGCCAGCAGATATGGAGGGTCCTTTAACAATGAGCAGTCCTTC.

This clonotype was counted only a few times. The rearrangement uses TRBV7-6 and TRBJ2-1, with 7 bases matching TRBD1. The CDR3 is 15 amino acids. V lost 5 bases and J lost 5; bases outside the gene matches: 9. The V gene's germline CDR1 is SGHVS and CDR2 FNYEAQ. CDR3 loop: CASSPRTGVNNEQFF. CDR3 DNA sequence: TGTGCCAGCAGCCCGCGTACAGGGGTTAACAATGAGCAGTTCTTC.

The chain recombines TRBV12-3 or TRBV12-4 with TRBJ1-1; D is undetermined. This CDR3 region has 13 residues. V was shortened by 2 bases and J by 1 base, with 5 bases between the two germline ends. CDR3 protein: CASSLLKNTEAFF. In nucleotides, the CDR3 is TGTGCCAGCAGTTTATTGAAGAACACTGAAGCTTTCTTT.

CDR3 region: CASDRGLYNEQFF. For the CDR3, the DNA is TGTGCCAGCGACAGGGGGCTCTACAATGAGCAGTTCTTC. The V call is TRBV7-2, the J call TRBJ2-1; TRBD1 agrees at 10 bases. CDR3 size: 13 residues. V gave up 8 bases and J gave up 3 bases; unmatched junction bases: 1. The germline V gene has CDR1 SGHTA and CDR2 FQGNSA.

This clonotype occurred a few times. The J gene is TRBJ2-7, the V gene TRBV2; tentative D call: TRBD1 (6 bases). Germline-derived CDR1 and CDR2 are SNHLY and FYNNEI. The V and J ends lost 4 bases and 2 bases respectively, with 15 bases between them. CDR3 size: 15 residues. CDR3 region: CASSAGRGDTYEQYF. In DNA form, the CDR3 reads TGTGCCAGCAGTGCTGGCAGGGGTGATACCTACGAGCAGTACTTC.